This T cell receptor (beta chain) is from a study of T-cell memory formation after mild COVID-19. Overall study: In these data, TCR clusters were largely donor specific.

The CDR3 is 16 amino acids. Trimming left V 5 bases short and J 3 bases short, with 19 bases between. Germline V gene sequence: CDR1 SGHVS, CDR2 FQNEAQ. Findings and limits, study-wide: Contracting CD8+ clones were enriched in EMRA, CD4+ mainly in CM and EM. Contracting clones, day 15 to 85, had balanced CD4/CD8, and later expanders favored CD4+.

Constant-segment primers served in 5'RACE that generated TCR alpha and TCR beta cDNA libraries bearing sample barcodes and UMIs. TCRdb re-derived calls from the 5' RACE reads in MiXCR, one entry per CDR3 protein. The sample lists about 29,000 distinct CDR3 sequences, roughly 12% seen once, with around 15% in the top ten. This clonotype was seen ten or more times. Its antigen is still unknown. This chain joins TRBV7-8 and TRBJ1-1, with D unclear. Sequencing used PBMCs or a T cell subset sorted from them (not recorded which). This TCR came from an adult woman who had mild COVID-19 (a few samples of this study predate the infection). Cell type and time point are not known. The CDR3 is CASSPVYPVRYTEAFF. CDR3 nucleotide sequence: TGTGCCAGCAGCCCAGTATATCCAGTTCGGTACACTGAAGCTTTCTTT.